This T cell receptor beta chain appears in the sequencing data of a study of blood T cells in healthy people across ages. Primed by a sample-barcoded 5' primer and a J-beta primer mix, a second PCR proceeded for about 6 to 12 cycles. In TCRdb, the 5' RACE reads were re-called with MiXCR into one record per CDR3 protein. The data hold about 670,000 distinct CDR3 sequences, with over 40% observed a single time. CDR3 length: 16 amino acids. The junction had 13 bases not matched to a gene; V was cut back by 4 bases and J by 5 bases. The germline V gene has CDR1 MNHEY and CDR2 SVGAGI. This clonotype was recorded at least ten times.

The chain combines TRBV6-5 with TRBJ1-1, with TRBD1 matching over 7 bases. This receptor was taken from a woman of 80 years or more in good health. The specimen sequenced was blood. The CDR3 coding sequence is TGTGCCAGCAGTTCCGACAGGGAGGCCGGCACGACTGAAGCTTTCTTT. This sequence encodes CASSSDREAGTTEAFF.